Below, 30 T cell receptor beta chains from the same sample are listed, as sequenced in a study of Ad26.COV2.S vaccination and SARS-CoV-2 variants. Method: immunoSEQ multiplex PCR; TCRdb's copy keeps in-frame clones and lacks some. Of 300,000 to 400,000 clones listed, 80% to 90% are singletons. Treatment meaning: 19 received Ad26.COV2.S at low or high dose, single or two shots; 5 received placebo; per-sample allocation not given. Sampling occurred on day 63 after the first vaccine or placebo injection. The sample here was peripheral blood, taken in a trial of Ad26.COV2.S vaccine versus placebo. These receptors were obtained from a person aged 18-65 years who received the Ad26.COV2.S COVID-19 vaccine or a placebo.

The CDR3 region is CASSIGGSQPQHF. The CDR3 nucleotides are TGTGCCAGTAGTATAGGGGGGAGTCAGCCCCAGCATTTT. The chain recombines TRBV19 with TRBJ1-5; possible D gene TRBD1, 5 bases. The CDR3 extends over 13 amino acids. V shed 1 base and J shed 6 bases, with 7 bases lying between them. Germline V gene data show CDR1 as LNHDA and CDR2 as SQIVND (reference sequence).

This chain joins TRBV12-5 and TRBJ1-2, with TRBD1 matching 7 bases. CDR3 size: 17 residues. Unmatched junction bases numbered 7, after V lost 0 bases and J lost 0 bases. Germline CDR1 reads LGHNT; CDR2 reads FRNRAP. CDR3 protein: CASGLVSGTVSNYGYTF. The CDR3 DNA reads as TGTGCTAGTGGTTTGGTATCCGGGACAGTTTCTAACTATGGCTACACCTTC.

This chain links TRBV9 with TRBJ2-7; 7 bases match TRBD2. The CDR3 covers 15 residues. The junction had 10 bases not matched to a gene; V was cut back by 5 bases and J by 2 bases. Germline V gene data show CDR1 as SGDLS and CDR2 as YYNGEE. CDR3 coding DNA: TGTGCCAGCAGTCGGGACTATACATTCACCTACGAGCAGTACTTC. It is translated as CASSRDYTFTYEQYF.

This chain links TRBV5-4 with TRBJ1-6; D gene ambiguous. Germline V gene data show CDR1 as SGHNT and CDR2 as YYREEE (reference sequence). The CDR3 sequence is 14 residues long. Trimming took off 9 bases at V and 6 bases at J, with 16 bases between the two ends. CDR3 loop: CATQVEFPNSPLHF. CDR3 bases: TGTGCCACCCAGGTTGAGTTCCCTAATTCACCCCTCCACTTT. Using reference TRBV5-4 and TRBJ1-6 for the parts outside the CDR3, the full variable domain is ETGVTQSPTHLIKTRGQQVTLRCSSQSGHNTVSWYQQALGQGPQFIFQYYREEENGRGNFPPRFSGLQFPNYSSELNVNALELDDSALYLCATQVEFPNSPLHFGNGTRLTVT.

The rearrangement joins TRBV7-9 to TRBJ2-7, with D perhaps TRBD1 or TRBD2 (6 bases each). The germline CDR1 and CDR2 sequences are SEHNR and FQNEAQ (reference sequence). The CDR3 is made up of 17 amino acids. V was trimmed by 3 bases and J by 0 bases, leaving 18 bases between them. The CDR3 region is CASSFGEGGTYSYEQYF. CDR3 sequence (DNA): TGTGCCAGCAGCTTTGGAGAAGGGGGGACTTACTCCTACGAGCAGTACTTC.

This clone has just one count. The chain uses TRBV28 and TRBJ1-1; D ambiguous. The CDR3 totals 14 residues. From germline, CDR1 is MDHEN and CDR2 SYDVKM. The ends were cut back, 1 base at V and 0 bases at J, with 6 bases in the middle. CDR3 DNA sequence: TGTGCCAGCAGTTTATCCCGAATGAACACTGAAGCTTTCTTT. Translated: CASSLSRMNTEAFF.

This clone was recorded only once. The gene calls are TRBV2 and TRBJ1-5; 9 bases line up with TRBD1. The V segment lost 3 bases and the J segment 7 bases; nucleotides outside the gene matches: 4. The length of the CDR3 is 14 residues. The germline V gene has CDR1 SNHLY and CDR2 FYNNEI. The CDR3 bases are TGTGCCAGCAGTGAGGGGACAGGGTTGCAGCCCCAGCATTTT. This encodes CASSEGTGLQPQHF.

This chain uses TRBV4-3 with TRBJ2-7, with a weak D call TRBD2 (5 bases). Germline V gives CDR1 LGHNA, CDR2 YSLEER. This CDR3 spans 13 amino acids. V was cut by 3 bases and J by 5 bases, with 11 bases left in between. The CDR3 nucleotides are TGCGCCAGCAGCCAGGCTACTAGAGACGAGCAGTACTTC. It specifies CASSQATRDEQYF.

This clone was observed a handful of times. V and J are TRBV5-6 and TRBJ2-7; D remains unclear. The V end was cut by 2 bases, the J end by 3 bases, with 9 bases between. Germline assignment: CDR1 SGHDT and CDR2 YYEEEE. The CDR3 is 13 amino acids. CDR3 in amino acids: CASSLSKGYEQYF. In nucleotides, the CDR3 is TGTGCCAGCAGCTTAAGTAAGGGCTACGAGCAGTACTTC.

The sample holds one count of this clone. CDR3 nucleotide sequence: TGTGCCATCTCCCCGACTAGCGGGAACACAGATACGCAGTATTTT. Translated, it gives CAISPTSGNTDTQYF. V usage is TRBV10-3 and J usage is TRBJ2-3, with 11 nucleotides matching TRBD2. After removal of 8 bases from V and 2 bases from J, the junction contained 6 bases not matched to a gene. Germline loops: CDR1 ENHRY, CDR2 SYGVKD. The CDR3 runs 15 residues.

The chain links TRBV4-1 to TRBJ1-6, with TRBD1 matching 7 bases. Losses at the gene ends were 4 bases for V and 7 bases for J; bases not matched to a gene: 7. CDR1 is MGHRA and CDR2 is YSYEKL in the germline V gene. This CDR3 is built from 15 residues. The CDR3 loop reads CASSPRDSENSPLHF. Here the CDR3 DNA reads TGCGCCAGCAGCCCCCGGGACAGTGAGAATTCACCCCTCCACTTT.

There are a few counts of this clone. The CDR3 loop is CASSGLAGGEETQYF. In nucleotides, the CDR3 is TGCGCCAGCAGTGGGCTAGCGGGGGGTGAGGAGACCCAGTACTTC. The chain has TRBV10-2 and TRBJ2-5; 11 positions agree with TRBD2. Germline trimming cut 4 bases from V and 5 bases from J; bases unmatched to any gene: 6. Germline V lookup: CDR1 WSHSY, CDR2 SAAADI. The length of the CDR3 is 15 residues.

This clone has more than one count but fewer than ten. The genes are TRBV7-9 and TRBJ1-5, with D hard to call. The ends were cut back, 1 base at V and 6 bases at J, with 10 bases in the middle. The germline CDR1 and CDR2 sequences are SEHNR and FQNEAQ (reference sequence). The CDR3 totals 14 residues. CDR3 sequence: CASSLGSHPQPQHF. DNA for the CDR3: TGTGCCAGCAGCTTAGGTTCCCATCCTCAGCCCCAGCATTTT.

This clone was counted many times. CDR3 residues: CASSLDQETQYF. Written as DNA, the CDR3 is TGTGCCAGCAGCTTGGACCAAGAGACCCAGTACTTC. The gene calls are TRBV13 and TRBJ2-5; D call uncertain. CDR3 length: 12 residues. Trimming stripped 3 bases from V and 0 bases from J, with 2 bases between. The germline V gene encodes CDR1 PRHDT and CDR2 FYEKMQ (reference sequence).

The chain combines TRBV5-4 with TRBJ2-1, with 7 bases fitting TRBD1. Germline V CDR1 and CDR2: SGHNT, YYREEE (reference sequence). With V trimmed by 0 bases and J by 7 bases, 13 bases remained unmatched. CDR3 length equals 17 residues. CDR3 coding DNA: TGTGCCAGCAGCTTGGCCGTCACCCGACAGGGAGCGAATGAGCAGTTCTTC. Its translation is CASSLAVTRQGANEQFF.

The chain has TRBV3-1 (or the pseudogene TRBV3-2) and TRBJ2-5, with D perhaps matching TRBD2 (7 bases). Germline CDR1 LGHDT, CDR2 YNNKEL (reference sequence). The CDR3 spans 14 residues. The V end lost 3 bases, the J end lost 2 bases, and 10 bases lay between the germline ends. The CDR3, as DNA: TGTGCCAGCAGCCAGGGGGGGCTTCAAGAGACCCAGTACTTC. Residues: CASSQGGLQETQYF.

This chain joins TRBV5-1 and TRBJ2-1; D possibly corresponds to TRBD1 (6 bases). The CDR3 runs 15 residues. Trimming stripped 2 bases from V and 5 bases from J, with 14 bases between. Germline lookup yields CDR1 SGHRS and CDR2 YFSETQ. Here the CDR3 DNA reads TGCGCCAGCAGCTTTTTAGGACAGATAAACAATGAGCAGTTCTTC. Its translation: CASSFLGQINNEQFF.

This clone has just one count. The chain combines TRBV3-1 (or the pseudogene TRBV3-2) with TRBJ1-4; no firm D call. Trimming pared 1 base from V and 4 bases from J, leaving 4 bases between. The CDR3 runs to 13 residues. From germline, CDR1 is LGHDT and CDR2 YNNKEL (reference sequence). The CDR3 coding sequence is TGTGCCAGCAGCCAAGTCAGTAATGAAAAACTGTTTTTT. Its protein is CASSQVSNEKLFF.

This rearrangement joins TRBV14 to TRBJ2-5; D remains unclear. V lost 2 bases to trimming and J lost 2 bases, with 6 bases between them. Germline CDR1 reads SGHDN; CDR2 reads FVKESK. The CDR3 extends over 13 amino acids. Here the CDR3 reads CASSQYDQETQYF. The CDR3 bases are TGTGCCAGCAGCCAATATGATCAAGAGACCCAGTACTTC.

The V gene is TRBV5-4, the J gene TRBJ2-7, with D maybe TRBD2 (7 bases). Trimming removed 8 bases at V and 5 bases at J, with 20 bases between. Germline loops: CDR1 SGHNT, CDR2 YYREEE (reference sequence). This CDR3 is built from 14 residues. The CDR3 bases are TGTGCCAGTGGGAGACGGGGGGCCCTCAACGAGCAGTACTTC. Translating it yields CASGRRGALNEQYF.

The chain uses TRBV5-4 and TRBJ1-6; D gene uncertain. CDR1 and CDR2 (germline): SGHNT, YYREEE (reference sequence). V was shortened by 0 bases and J by 5 bases, with 9 bases between the two germline ends. The CDR3 has 15 amino acids. The DNA for the CDR3 is TGTGCCAGCAGCTTGGTTCAGGAGGATAATTCACCCCTCCACTTT. Translating gives CASSLVQEDNSPLHF.

The chain employs TRBV5-1 and TRBJ2-1; D may correspond to TRBD1 or TRBD2 (6 bases each). Germline CDR1 and CDR2: SGHRS and YFSETQ. This CDR3 has 11 residues. The V gene lost 0 bases and the J gene lost 15 bases, with 10 bases spanning the gap. This chain's CDR3 is CASSLGRGLFF. The CDR3 DNA is TGCGCCAGCAGCTTGGGACGGGGGCTGTTCTTC.

V is TRBV5-1 and J is TRBJ1-1; D not certain. Germline V gene lookup returns CDR1 SGHRS and CDR2 YFSETQ. Trimming removed 0 bases at V and 5 bases at J, with 11 bases between. The CDR3 extends over 14 amino acids. This CDR3 is CASSLGVFRTEAFF. In DNA form, the CDR3 reads TGCGCCAGCAGCTTGGGCGTTTTTAGGACTGAAGCTTTCTTT.

This rearrangement joins TRBV12-5 to TRBJ2-1; D uncertain. The CDR3 length is 12 residues. CDR1 and CDR2 (germline): LGHNT, FRNRAP. The germline V and J ends were trimmed by 5 bases and 8 bases, with 10 bases remaining between them. The CDR3 DNA reads TGTGCTAGTGGTCCGGCCCCATATGAGCAGTTCTTC. Translated: CASGPAPYEQFF.

V and J are TRBV15 and TRBJ2-5; D is possibly TRBD2 (6 bases). The germline V and J ends were trimmed by 1 base and 0 bases, with 9 bases remaining between them. The germline CDR1 and CDR2 sequences are LNHNV and YYDKDF (reference sequence). This CDR3 has 15 amino acids. The DNA of the CDR3 is TGTGCCACCAGCAGAGCAGCTAGCGACCAAGAGACCCAGTACTTC. Encoded protein: CATSRAASDQETQYF.

V usage is TRBV27 and J usage is TRBJ1-5, with a tentative D call TRBD1 (5 bases). V gave up 5 bases and J gave up 6 bases, with 20 bases separating them. Germline assignment: CDR1 MNHEY and CDR2 SMNVEV (reference sequence). There are 16 residues in the CDR3. This CDR3 is CASSPGARRGGQPQHF. The CDR3 DNA reads TGTGCCAGCAGTCCCGGGGCACGTCGGGGCGGTCAGCCCCAGCATTTT.

CDR3 nucleotide sequence: TGTGCCTGGAGTGAGACAAGGAACACTGAAGCTTTCTTT. As protein: CAWSETRNTEAFF. The rearrangement joins TRBV30 to TRBJ1-1; no clear D gene. The germline V gene encodes CDR1 GTSNPN and CDR2 SVGIG (reference sequence). Trimming cost V 1 base and J 1 base, with 7 bases left between them. The CDR3 loop spans 13 amino acids. Full variable domain (remainder filled in from reference TRBV30 and TRBJ1-1): SQTIHQWPATLVQPVGSPLSLECTVEGTSNPNLYWYRQAAGRGLQLLFYSVGIGQISSEVPQNLSASRPQDRQFILSSKKLLLSDSGFYLCAWSETRNTEAFFGQGTRLTVV.

This clone was seen just once. The gene calls are TRBV5-1 and TRBJ2-7; D ambiguous. CDR3 length equals 14 residues. V was pared by 0 bases and J by 3 bases, with 10 bases between. The germline gives CDR1 SGHRS, CDR2 YFSETQ. The CDR3 sequence is CASSLDAANYEQYF. The CDR3 DNA reads TGCGCCAGCAGCTTGGACGCGGCAAACTACGAGCAGTACTTC.

The chain recombines TRBV13 with TRBJ2-5; D possibly corresponds to TRBD1 (6 bases). The V end lost 3 bases, the J end lost 5 bases, and 19 bases lay between the germline ends. The CDR3 loop spans 16 amino acids. Germline loops: CDR1 PRHDT, CDR2 FYEKMQ (reference sequence). Here the CDR3 reads CASSFSRDTSGETQYF. In DNA form, the CDR3 reads TGTGCCAGCAGCTTTTCCCGGGACACCTCAGGGGAGACCCAGTACTTC.

The chain couples TRBV7-9 to TRBJ1-2; no reliable D call. Trimming removed 5 bases from V and 2 bases from J, with 9 bases in between. Germline CDR1 is SEHNR and CDR2 is FQNEAQ (reference sequence). The CDR3 spans 13 residues. Written as DNA, the CDR3 is TGTGCCAGCAGCATCGACGGAAACTATGGCTACACCTTC. This gives the protein CASSIDGNYGYTF. The full variable domain, with the rest looked up from reference TRBV7-9 and TRBJ1-2, is DTGVSQNPRHKITKRGQNVTFRCDPISEHNRLYWYRQTLGQGPEFLTYFQNEAQLEKSRLLSDRFSAERPKGSFSTLEIQRTEQGDSAMYLCASSIDGNYGYTFGSGTRLTVV.